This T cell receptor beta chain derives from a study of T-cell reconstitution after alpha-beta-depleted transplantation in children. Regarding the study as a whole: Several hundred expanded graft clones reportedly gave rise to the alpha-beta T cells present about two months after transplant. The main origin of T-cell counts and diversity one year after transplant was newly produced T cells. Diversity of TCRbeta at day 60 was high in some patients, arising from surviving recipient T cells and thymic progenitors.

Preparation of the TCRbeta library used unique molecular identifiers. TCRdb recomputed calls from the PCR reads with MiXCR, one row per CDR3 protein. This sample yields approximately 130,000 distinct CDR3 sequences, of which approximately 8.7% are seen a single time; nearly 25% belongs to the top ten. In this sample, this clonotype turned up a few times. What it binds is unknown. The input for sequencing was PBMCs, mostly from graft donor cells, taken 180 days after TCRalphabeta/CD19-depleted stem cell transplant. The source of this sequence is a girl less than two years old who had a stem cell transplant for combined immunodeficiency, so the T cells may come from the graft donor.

The chain's CDR3 is CASSFYDRVSYEQYF. The CDR3, as DNA: TGTGCCAGCAGTTTCTACGACAGGGTATCCTACGAGCAGTACTTC. The chain has TRBV27 and TRBJ2-7; 7 bases are shared with TRBD1. CDR1 MNHEY and CDR2 SMNVEV come from the germline V gene (reference sequence). The CDR3 contains 15 residues. V shed 3 bases, J shed 1 base, and the junction held 6 bases outside the gene matches.